This T cell receptor beta chain was sequenced during a study of T-cell reconstitution after alpha-beta-depleted transplantation in children. Whole-study findings and limits: After transplant, high TCRbeta diversity at day 60 in some patients arose from surviving recipient T cells and thymic progenitors. The main origin of T-cell counts and diversity one year after transplant was newly produced T cells. Expanded graft clones, several hundred of them, were reportedly the source of alpha-beta T cells about two months after transplant.

Unique molecular identifiers were incorporated into the prepared TCRbeta library. One entry per CDR3 protein, called by TCRdb with MiXCR from the PCR reads. The sample yields around 500,000 distinct CDR3 sequences, 20% to 25% seen once. In germline, CDR1 is SGHTA, CDR2 FQGTGA. Trimming removed 5 bases at V and 4 bases at J, with 13 bases between. This CDR3 has 14 residues. This clonotype was picked up many times. No antigen is known for it. This material consisted of PBMCs, mostly from graft donor cells, taken 360 days after TCRalphabeta/CD19-depleted stem cell transplant. The rearrangement links TRBV7-3 to TRBJ2-3; perhaps TRBD1 as D (6 bases). The sequence came from a boy under two years old who had a stem cell transplant for acute myeloid leukemia, so the T cells may come from the graft donor. The CDR3 loop is CASSPAGDPDTQYF. Written as DNA, the CDR3 is TGTGCCAGCAGCCCGGCAGGGGACCCAGATACGCAGTATTTT.